A single T cell receptor beta chain is shown here with its context. Its target is unknown. The sample belongs to a study of OX40 agonist ivuxolimab in advanced cancers. Study-wide context: The dose of intravenous ivuxolimab that patients received every 2 weeks ranged from 0.01 to 10 mg/kg. The study reported partial responses in three patients: one hepatocellular carcinoma, two cutaneous melanoma. Among those enrolled, mean age was approximately 60 years (range about 20 to 79) and 82.7% were male.

Study-level results: What antigens the expanded peripheral T cells recognized was never established.

The table came from immunoSEQ multiplex PCR; TCRdb's copy has only in-frame clones and leaves some out. The sample contains tens of thousands of clones, about 89% of which appear only once. This CDR3 is built from 16 residues. Trimming removed 8 bases at V and 1 base at J, with 20 bases between. Germline V CDR1 and CDR2: SGHVS, FNYEAQ. The sample consisted of CD4+ or CD8+ T cells sorted from blood, taken in a trial of the OX40 agonist ivuxolimab. The clonotype comes from an adult with an advanced solid tumor such as melanoma, head and neck, liver or kidney cancer. This chain uses TRBV7-6 with TRBJ1-1; D might be TRBD1 (6 bases). This chain's CDR3 is CASGQWQGIGNTEAFF. In DNA form, the CDR3 reads TGTGCCAGCGGACAGTGGCAGGGTATTGGGAACACTGAAGCTTTCTTT.